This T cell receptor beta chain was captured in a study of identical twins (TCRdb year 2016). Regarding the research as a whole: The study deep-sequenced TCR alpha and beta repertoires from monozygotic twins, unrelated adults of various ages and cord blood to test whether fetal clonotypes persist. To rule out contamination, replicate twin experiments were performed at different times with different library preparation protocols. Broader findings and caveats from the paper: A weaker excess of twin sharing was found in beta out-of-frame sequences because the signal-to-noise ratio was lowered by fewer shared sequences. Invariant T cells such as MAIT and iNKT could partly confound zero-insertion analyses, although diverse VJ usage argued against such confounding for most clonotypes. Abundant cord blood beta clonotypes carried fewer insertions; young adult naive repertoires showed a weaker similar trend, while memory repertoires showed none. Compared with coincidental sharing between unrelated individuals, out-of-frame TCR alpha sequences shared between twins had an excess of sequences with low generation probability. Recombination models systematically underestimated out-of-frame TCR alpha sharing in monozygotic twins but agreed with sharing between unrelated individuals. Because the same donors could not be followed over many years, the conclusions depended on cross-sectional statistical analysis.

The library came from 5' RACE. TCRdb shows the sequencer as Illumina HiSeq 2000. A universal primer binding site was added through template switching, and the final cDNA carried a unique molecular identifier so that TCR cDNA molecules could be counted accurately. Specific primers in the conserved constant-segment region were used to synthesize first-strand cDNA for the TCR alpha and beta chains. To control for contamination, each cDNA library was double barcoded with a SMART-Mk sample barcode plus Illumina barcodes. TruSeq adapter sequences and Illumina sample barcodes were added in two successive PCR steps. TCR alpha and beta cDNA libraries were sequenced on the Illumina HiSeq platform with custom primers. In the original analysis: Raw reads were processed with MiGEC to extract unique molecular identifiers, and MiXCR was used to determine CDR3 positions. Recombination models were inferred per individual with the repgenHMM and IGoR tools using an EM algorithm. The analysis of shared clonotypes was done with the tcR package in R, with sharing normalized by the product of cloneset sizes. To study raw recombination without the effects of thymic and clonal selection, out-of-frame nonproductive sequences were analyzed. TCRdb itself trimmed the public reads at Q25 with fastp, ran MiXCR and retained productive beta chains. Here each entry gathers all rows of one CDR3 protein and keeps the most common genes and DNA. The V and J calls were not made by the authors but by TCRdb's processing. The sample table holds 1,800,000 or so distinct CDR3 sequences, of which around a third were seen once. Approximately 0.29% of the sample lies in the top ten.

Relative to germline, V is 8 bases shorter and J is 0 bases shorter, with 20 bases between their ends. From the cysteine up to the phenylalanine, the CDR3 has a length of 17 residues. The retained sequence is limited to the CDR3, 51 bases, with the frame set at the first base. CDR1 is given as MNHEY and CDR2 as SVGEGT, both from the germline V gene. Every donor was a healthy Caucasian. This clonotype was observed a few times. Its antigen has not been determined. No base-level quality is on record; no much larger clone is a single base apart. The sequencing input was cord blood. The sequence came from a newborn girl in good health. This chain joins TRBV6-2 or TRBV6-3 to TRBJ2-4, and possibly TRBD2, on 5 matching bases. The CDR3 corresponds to CASRWAGEGVAKNIQYF. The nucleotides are TGTGCCAGCCGATGGGCGGGCGAGGGAGTAGCCAAAAACATTCAGTACTTC.